This entry lists 13 T cell receptor beta chains sequenced from one sample in a study of T cell responses to AZD1222 COVID-19 vaccine (dated by TCRdb to about 2021). The library was produced with the immunoSEQ multiplex PCR assay. Sourced from immuneACCESS, this table was stored by TCRdb with only in-frame sequences that have V and J called. A share of the clones is absent; for the studies checked, an unresolved V gene accounts for under half, and the remainder has no known explanation. The sample has 160,000 or so clones on record, about 87% of them singletons. The ten largest clonotypes hold approximately 4.2% of the sample. This specimen's time point label, interpreted: about 28 days (+/-7) after the second vaccine dose. The treatment or condition label here, explained by the study, means: meningococcal conjugate vaccine given as trial control. The sample in question was peripheral blood, obtained 28 days after the second dose of the MenACWY control vaccine. These receptors were collected from an adult who received the MenACWY meningococcal vaccine as a control.

This chain links TRBV21-1 with TRBJ1-1. TRBV21-1 is classified as a pseudogene. This CDR3 is built from 13 residues. In DNA, the CDR3 is TGTGCCTGGCCTGGTTGGGTAGGCACTGAAGCTTTCTTT. The encoded protein is CAWPGWVGTEAFF.

J is TRBJ2-3 and V is TRBV29-1; TRBD2 agrees at 7 bases. V shed 4 bases, J shed 2 bases, and the junction held 9 bases outside the gene matches. The CDR3 sequence is 15 residues long. Germline CDR1 reads SQVTM; CDR2 reads ANQGSEA. The DNA for the CDR3 is TGCAGCGTTGGGCGGGCGGGAGCTAACACAGATACGCAGTATTTT. Its translation is CSVGRAGANTDTQYF.

The rearrangement links TRBV28 to TRBJ1-3; no reliable D call. V gave up 3 bases and J gave up 5 bases, with 8 bases separating them. This CDR3 comprises 13 residues. Germline-derived CDR1 and CDR2 are MDHEN and SYDVKM. The CDR3 sequence is CASSFSPRNTIYF. The CDR3 DNA is TGTGCCAGCAGTTTTAGTCCCAGAAACACCATATATTTT.

The rearrangement joins TRBV5-1 to TRBJ2-1, with a weak D call TRBD2 (6 bases). This CDR3 is 14 amino acids long. CDR1 is SGHRS, CDR2 YFSETQ, per germline. The V end lost 6 bases, the J end lost 4 bases, and 14 bases lay between the germline ends. The CDR3: CASKSGPDYNEQFF. CDR3 coding DNA: TGCGCCAGCAAGAGCGGGCCCGATTACAATGAGCAGTTCTTC.

This sequence joins TRBV27 and TRBJ2-7; no reliable D call. The CDR3 is 12 amino acids. V lost 8 bases, J lost 3 bases, and 11 bases lay in between. The V gene's germline CDR1 is MNHEY and CDR2 SMNVEV (reference sequence). CDR3 loop: CASGGSRYEQYF. The CDR3 coding sequence is TGTGCCAGCGGTGGATCACGCTACGAGCAGTACTTC.

The sample holds a few counts of this clone. The chain recombines TRBV6-5 with TRBJ1-1; no reliable D call. The CDR3 contains 13 residues. Trimming took off 7 bases at V and 5 bases at J, with 14 bases between the two ends. Looked up from germline, CDR1 is MNHEY and CDR2 is SVGAGI. CDR3 protein: CASTQGWVTEAFF. In DNA form, the CDR3 reads TGTGCCAGCACCCAAGGGTGGGTGACTGAAGCTTTCTTT.

This rearrangement joins TRBV2 to TRBJ1-5; D possibly corresponds to TRBD1 (6 bases). This CDR3 contains 17 residues. Per germline, CDR1 SNHLY and CDR2 FYNNEI. Trimming took 6 bases from V and 0 from J, leaving 18 bases between them. The CDR3: CASSRTRGGFSNQPQHF. The DNA for the CDR3 is TGTGCCAGCAGCAGGACTCGAGGGGGGTTTAGCAATCAGCCCCAGCATTTT.

The genes are TRBV4-2 and TRBJ1-2; D uncertain. Germline-derived CDR1 and CDR2 are LGHNA and YNFKEQ. Trimming took 1 base from V and 9 from J, leaving 12 bases between them. The CDR3 is 13 amino acids. CDR3 sequence (DNA): TGTGCCAGCAGCCAAGGGGAGAGGGTGCGCTACACCTTC. This translates into CASSQGERVRYTF.

In DNA, the CDR3 is TGTGCCAGCAGTCCCCCCGGGACTACTTACGAGCAGTACTTC. It yields the protein CASSPPGTTYEQYF. The V gene is TRBV28, the J gene TRBJ2-7, with 7 nucleotides matching TRBD2. V lost 5 bases to trimming and J lost 4 bases; unmatched junction nucleotides: 8. Germline V CDR1 and CDR2: MDHEN, SYDVKM. The CDR3 sequence is 14 residues long.

The gene calls are TRBV14 and TRBJ1-5; D is undetermined. This CDR3 is built from 15 residues. The germline CDR1 and CDR2 sequences are SGHDN and FVKESK. The V end lost 1 base, the J end lost 0 bases, and 7 bases lay between the germline ends. The CDR3 DNA follows: TGTGCCAGCAGCCAAGGATCATATAGCAATCAGCCCCAGCATTTT. This gives the protein CASSQGSYSNQPQHF.

The rearrangement joins TRBV4-1 to TRBJ1-2; no clear D gene. The length of the CDR3 is 15 residues. The germline V and J ends were trimmed by 0 bases and 4 bases, with 12 bases remaining between them. Germline CDR1 and CDR2: MGHRA and YSYEKL. In DNA form, the CDR3 reads TGCGCCAGCAGCCAAGATCAGGATTATTTCTATGGCTACACCTTC. Its protein is CASSQDQDYFYGYTF.

The rearrangement joins TRBV6-5 to TRBJ1-4, with D hard to call. This CDR3 spans 11 amino acids. Per germline, CDR1 MNHEY and CDR2 SVGAGI. The germline V and J ends were trimmed by 6 bases and 5 bases, with 4 bases remaining between them. The CDR3 coding sequence is TGTGCCAGCAGGGCGAATGAAAAACTGTTTTTT. Translating it yields CASRANEKLFF.

The rearrangement links TRBV5-1 to TRBJ1-1, with no clear D. Germline loops: CDR1 SGHRS, CDR2 YFSETQ. CDR3 length: 12 residues. V shed 5 bases and J shed 4 bases, with 9 bases lying between them. The CDR3 DNA reads as TGCGCCAGCAGTGATCCGGCCACTGAAGCTTTCTTT. Translation: CASSDPATEAFF.